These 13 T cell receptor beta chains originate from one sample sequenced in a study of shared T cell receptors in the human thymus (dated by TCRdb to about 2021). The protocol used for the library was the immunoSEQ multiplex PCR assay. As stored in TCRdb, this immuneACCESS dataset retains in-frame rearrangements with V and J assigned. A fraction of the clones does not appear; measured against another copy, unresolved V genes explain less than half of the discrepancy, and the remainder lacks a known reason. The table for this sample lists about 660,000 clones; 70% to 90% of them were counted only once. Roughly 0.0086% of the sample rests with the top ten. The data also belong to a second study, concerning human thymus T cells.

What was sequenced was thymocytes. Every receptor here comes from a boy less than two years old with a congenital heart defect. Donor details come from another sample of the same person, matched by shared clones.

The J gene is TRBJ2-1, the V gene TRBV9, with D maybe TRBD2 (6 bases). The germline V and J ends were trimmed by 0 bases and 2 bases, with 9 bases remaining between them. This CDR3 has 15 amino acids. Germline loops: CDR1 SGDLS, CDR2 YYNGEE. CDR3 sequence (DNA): TGTGCCAGCAGCGTAGCGGCGGGGCCCTACAATGAGCAGTTCTTC. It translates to CASSVAAGPYNEQFF.

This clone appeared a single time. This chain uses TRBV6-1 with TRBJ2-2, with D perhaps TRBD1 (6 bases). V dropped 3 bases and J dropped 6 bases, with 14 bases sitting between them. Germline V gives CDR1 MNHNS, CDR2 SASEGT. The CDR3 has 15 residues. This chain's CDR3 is CASSEPGQGAGELFF. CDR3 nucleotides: TGTGCCAGCAGTGAGCCGGGACAAGGCGCCGGGGAGCTGTTTTTT.

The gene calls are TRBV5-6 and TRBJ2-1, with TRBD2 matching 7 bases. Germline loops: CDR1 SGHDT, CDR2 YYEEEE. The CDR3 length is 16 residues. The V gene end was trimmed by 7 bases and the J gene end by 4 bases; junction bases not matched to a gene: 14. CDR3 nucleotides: TGTGCCAGCCACGGGGCGGCGGGGGACCCGTACAATGAGCAGTTCTTC. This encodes CASHGAAGDPYNEQFF.

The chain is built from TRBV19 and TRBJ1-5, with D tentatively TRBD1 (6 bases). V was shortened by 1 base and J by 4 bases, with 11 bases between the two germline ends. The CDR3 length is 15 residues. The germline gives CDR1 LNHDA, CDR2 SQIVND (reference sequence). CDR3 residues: CASSIVGGPNQPQHF. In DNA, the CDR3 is TGTGCCAGTAGTATAGTAGGGGGACCAAATCAGCCCCAGCATTTT.

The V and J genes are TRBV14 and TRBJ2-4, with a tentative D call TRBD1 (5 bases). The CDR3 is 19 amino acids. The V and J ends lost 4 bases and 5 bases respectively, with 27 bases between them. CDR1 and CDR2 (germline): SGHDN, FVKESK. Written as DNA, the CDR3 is TGTGCCAGCAGCCCGACGTACCCTCCCCACAGGAGAGACCAAAACATTCAGTACTTC. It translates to CASSPTYPPHRRDQNIQYF.

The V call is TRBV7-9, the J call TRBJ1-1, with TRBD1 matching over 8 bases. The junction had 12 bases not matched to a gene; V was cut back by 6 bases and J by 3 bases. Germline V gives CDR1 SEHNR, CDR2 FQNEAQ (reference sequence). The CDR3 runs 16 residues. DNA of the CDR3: TGTGCCAGCAGTCTACCGGGACAGGAAGGGGACACTGAAGCTTTCTTT. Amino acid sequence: CASSLPGQEGDTEAFF. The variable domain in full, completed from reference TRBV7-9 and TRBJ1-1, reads DTGVSQNPRHKITKRGQNVTFRCDPISEHNRLYWYRQTLGQGPEFLTYFQNEAQLEKSRLLSDRFSAERPKGSFSTLEIQRTEQGDSAMYLCASSLPGQEGDTEAFFGQGTRLTVV.

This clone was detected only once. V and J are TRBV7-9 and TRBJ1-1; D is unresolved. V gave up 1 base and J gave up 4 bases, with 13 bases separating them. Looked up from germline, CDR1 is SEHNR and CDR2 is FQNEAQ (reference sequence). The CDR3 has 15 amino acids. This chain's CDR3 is CASSLGSGSGTEAFF. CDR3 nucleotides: TGTGCCAGCAGCTTAGGGTCGGGATCGGGCACTGAAGCTTTCTTT.

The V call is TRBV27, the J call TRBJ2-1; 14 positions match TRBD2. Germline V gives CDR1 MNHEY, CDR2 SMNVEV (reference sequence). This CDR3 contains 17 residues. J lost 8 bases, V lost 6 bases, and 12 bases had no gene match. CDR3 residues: CASSARTPGLAGDEQFF. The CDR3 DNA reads TGTGCCAGCAGCGCACGGACTCCGGGACTAGCGGGAGATGAGCAGTTCTTC.

The CDR3 DNA follows: TGCAGCGTTACAGGGGGGGCATACAATGAGCAGTTCTTC. Encoded protein: CSVTGGAYNEQFF. The chain recombines TRBV29-1 with TRBJ2-1; weak D call: TRBD1 (8 bases). The germline CDR1 and CDR2 sequences are SQVTM and ANQGSEA. This CDR3 comprises 13 residues. Trimming took 5 bases from V and 4 from J, leaving 12 bases between them.

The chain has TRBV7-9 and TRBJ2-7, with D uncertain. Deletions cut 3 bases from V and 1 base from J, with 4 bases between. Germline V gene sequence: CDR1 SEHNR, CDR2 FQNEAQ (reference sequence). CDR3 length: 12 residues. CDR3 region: CASSLQSYEQYF. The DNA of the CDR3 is TGTGCCAGCAGCTTGCAGTCCTACGAGCAGTACTTC.

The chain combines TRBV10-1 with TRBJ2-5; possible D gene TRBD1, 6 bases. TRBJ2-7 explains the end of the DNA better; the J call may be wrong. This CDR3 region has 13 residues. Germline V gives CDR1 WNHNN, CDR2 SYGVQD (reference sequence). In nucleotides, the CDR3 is TGCGCCAGCAGTGCGGACAGATCCTACGAGCAGTACTTC. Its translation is CASSADRSYEQYF.

The CDR3 spells CASSQGSNEQFF. In DNA, the CDR3 is TGTGCCAGCAGCCAAGGCAGTAATGAGCAGTTCTTC. The rearrangement links TRBV14 to TRBJ2-1; no clear D. The germline V gene has CDR1 SGHDN and CDR2 FVKESK. The CDR3 spans 12 residues. V lost 1 base, J lost 7 bases, and 5 bases lay in between.

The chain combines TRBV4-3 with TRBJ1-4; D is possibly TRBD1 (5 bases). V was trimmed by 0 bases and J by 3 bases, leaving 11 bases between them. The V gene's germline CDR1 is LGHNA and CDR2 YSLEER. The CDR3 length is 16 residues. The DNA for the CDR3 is TGCGCCAGCAGCCAAGATGGGGCAGCTGCTAATGAAAAACTGTTTTTT. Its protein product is CASSQDGAAANEKLFF.